The subject of this entry is one T cell receptor (beta chain). TCRdb re-analysed the RT-PCR reads in MiXCR, keeping a single row per CDR3 protein. The sample carries 190,000 or so distinct CDR3 sequences, around 41% recorded once. This specimen comes from a study of patients and donors after allogeneic stem cell transplantation. The sample consisted of blood, either unsorted or a sorted T cell fraction (not recorded which). This TCR came from a human donor who was either an allogeneic HSCT recipient or a stem cell or donor lymphocyte infusion donor (not recorded which). It is not recorded whose cells these are; they may come from a transplant donor.

The CDR3 DNA sequence: TGTGCCAGCAGCCCGATGACTAGCGGGCCCTACGAGCAGTACTTC. Its protein product is CASSPMTSGPYEQYF. The chain links TRBV7-9 to TRBJ2-7; TRBD2 aligns across 10 bases. The CDR3 contains 15 residues. Germline trimming cut 5 bases from V and 2 bases from J; bases unmatched to any gene: 6. Germline CDR1 and CDR2: SEHNR and FQNEAQ (reference sequence).